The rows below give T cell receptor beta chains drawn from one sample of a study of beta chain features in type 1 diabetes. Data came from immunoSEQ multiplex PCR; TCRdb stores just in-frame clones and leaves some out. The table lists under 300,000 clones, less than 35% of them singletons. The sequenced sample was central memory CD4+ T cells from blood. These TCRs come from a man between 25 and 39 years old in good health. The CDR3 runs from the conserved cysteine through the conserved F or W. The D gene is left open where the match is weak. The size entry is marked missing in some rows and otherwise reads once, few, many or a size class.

CDR3: CASSGRRGGDEQYF; DNA: TGTGCCAGTTCCGGCCGTCGGGGGGGCGACGAGCAGTACTTC; D: TRBD2; V: TRBV27; J: TRBJ2-7; length: 14; size: NA
CDR3: CASTPTGTVYEQYF; DNA: TGTGCCAGCACCCCGACGGGGACAGTCTACGAGCAGTACTTC; D: TRBD1; V: TRBV6-1; J: TRBJ2-7; length: 14; size: NA
CDR3: CASSAIGWGQAAFF; DNA: TGTGCCAGCAGCGCAATCGGGTGGGGACAGGCGGCTTTCTTT; D: TRBD1; V: TRBV9; J: TRBJ1-1; length: 14; size: once
CDR3: CASSLGTSGGPNTDTQYF; DNA: TGTGCCAGTAGTCTCGGGACTAGCGGGGGCCCGAACACAGATACGCAGTATTTT; D: TRBD2; V: TRBV19; J: TRBJ2-3; length: 18; size: few
CDR3: CAWNPGTSVPYNEQFF; DNA: TGTGCCTGGAACCCCGGGACTAGCGTTCCCTACAATGAGCAGTTCTTC; D: TRBD2; V: TRBV30; J: TRBJ2-1; length: 16; size: NA
CDR3: CASSRDRGDQPQHF; DNA: TGTGCCAGCAGCCGGGACAGGGGAGATCAGCCCCAGCATTTT; D: TRBD1; V: TRBV2; J: TRBJ1-5; length: 14; size: NA
CDR3: CASSLGQGRAYEQYF; DNA: TGCGCCAGCAGCCTAGGACAGGGGAGAGCCTACGAGCAGTACTTC; D: TRBD1; V: TRBV5-1; J: TRBJ2-7; length: 15; size: NA
CDR3: CATEVPSYNEQFF; DNA: TGTGCCACAGAGGTCCCCTCCTACAATGAGCAGTTCTTC; D: NA; V: TRBV28; J: TRBJ2-1; length: 13; size: many
CDR3: CASSGGANEETQYF; DNA: TGTGCCAGCAGCGGGGGGGCAAACGAAGAGACCCAGTACTTC; D: TRBD2; V: TRBV25-1; J: TRBJ2-5; length: 14; size: NA
CDR3: CASSSRLAGGWYF; DNA: TGTGCCAGCAGCTCCCGACTAGCGGGAGGGTGGTACTTC; D: TRBD2; V: TRBV7-2; J: TRBJ2-7; length: 13; size: NA
CDR3: CAWSVRTFNYGYTF; DNA: TGTGCCTGGAGTGTGCGGACCTTTAACTATGGCTACACCTTC; D: NA; V: TRBV30; J: TRBJ1-2; length: 14; size: NA
CDR3: CAWSPGNLRNTIYF; DNA: TGTGCCTGGAGCCCGGGGAATTTGAGAAACACCATATATTTT; D: NA; V: TRBV30; J: TRBJ1-3; length: 14; size: NA
CDR3: CASPPRVDPQMEYYEQYF; DNA: TGTGCCAGCCCCCCCCGCGTGGATCCTCAAATGGAGTACTACGAGCAGTACTTC; D: NA; V: TRBV9; J: TRBJ2-7; length: 18; size: NA
CDR3: CASSLGTTNTGELFF; DNA: TGCGCCAGCAGCCTCGGGACAACGAACACCGGGGAGCTGTTTTTT; D: NA; V: TRBV4-1; J: TRBJ2-2; length: 15; size: NA
CDR3: CASSFSSLRTDTQYF; DNA: TGTGCCAGCAGCTTCAGCAGTTTACGCACAGATACGCAGTATTTT; D: NA; V: TRBV7-9; J: TRBJ2-3; length: 15; size: few
CDR3: CASSLGRTSGRDDEQFF; DNA: TGTGCCAGCAGCTTAGGGAGGACTAGCGGGAGAGACGATGAGCAGTTCTTC; D: TRBD2; V: TRBV7-2; J: TRBJ2-1; length: 17; size: few
CDR3: CASSSVGSIRGYTF; DNA: TGTGCCAGCAGCTCCGTTGGCAGCATTCGGGGCTACACCTTC; D: NA; V: TRBV11-2; J: TRBJ1-2; length: 14; size: NA
CDR3: CASSRGASYNEQFF; DNA: TGTGCCAGTAGTAGGGGAGCCTCCTACAATGAGCAGTTCTTC; D: NA; V: TRBV5-6; J: TRBJ2-1; length: 14; size: NA
CDR3: CASSRETSGRTDTQYF; DNA: TGTGCCAGCAGTCGCGAGACTAGCGGGAGGACAGATACGCAGTATTTT; D: TRBD2; V: TRBV25-1; J: TRBJ2-3; length: 16; size: many
CDR3: CASAAGGTDFNEQFF; DNA: TGCGCCAGCGCAGCGGGAGGGACCGACTTCAATGAGCAGTTCTTC; D: TRBD2; V: TRBV5-1; J: TRBJ2-1; length: 15; size: NA
CDR3: CAWRRTGRSGTEAFF; DNA: TGTGCCTGGAGGAGGACAGGGAGGTCTGGCACTGAAGCTTTCTTT; D: TRBD1; V: TRBV30; J: TRBJ1-1; length: 15; size: NA
CDR3: CASSPPSGGVDTQYF; DNA: TGTGCCAGCAGCCCACCTTCGGGGGGAGTAGATACGCAGTATTTT; D: TRBD2; V: TRBV7-2; J: TRBJ2-3; length: 15; size: few
CDR3: CASRGGAKDTQYF; DNA: TGTGCCAGCCGCGGGGGGGCTAAAGATACGCAGTATTTT; D: TRBD2; V: TRBV6-5; J: TRBJ2-3; length: 13; size: NA
CDR3: CASSPGLAGNTQYF; DNA: TGTGCCAGCAGCCCGGGACTAGCGGGGAACACCCAGTACTTC; D: TRBD2; V: TRBV2; J: TRBJ2-5; length: 14; size: NA
CDR3: CASSYTQGNNEQYF; DNA: TGTGCCAGCAGTTACACCCAGGGTAATAACGAGCAGTACTTC; D: NA; V: TRBV6-6; J: TRBJ2-7; length: 14; size: few
CDR3: CASSSGVSADTQYF; DNA: TGTGCCAGCAGTTCCGGCGTTAGCGCAGATACGCAGTATTTT; D: NA; V: TRBV6-5; J: TRBJ2-3; length: 14; size: NA
CDR3: CASSEGVYSPLHF; DNA: TGTGCCAGCAGTGAAGGGGTTTATTCACCCCTCCACTTT; D: NA; V: TRBV2; J: TRBJ1-6; length: 13; size: NA
CDR3: CASSLLAEGTQYF; DNA: TGTGCCAGTAGTTTACTAGCGGAGGGTACGCAGTATTTT; D: TRBD2; V: TRBV19; J: TRBJ2-3; length: 13; size: few
CDR3: CASSQLGLDDGNEQFF; DNA: TGCGCCAGCAGCCAACTCGGACTAGACGACGGGAATGAGCAGTTCTTC; D: TRBD2; V: TRBV4-3; J: TRBJ2-1; length: 16; size: NA
CDR3: CASTLGGHGYTF; DNA: TGTGCCAGCACCTTGGGAGGCCACGGCTACACCTTC; D: NA; V: TRBV28; J: TRBJ1-2; length: 12; size: NA
CDR3: CASSLDSLSSYEQYF; DNA: TGTGCCAGCAGCCTGGACAGCTTAAGCTCCTACGAGCAGTACTTC; D: NA; V: TRBV5-4; J: TRBJ2-7; length: 15; size: NA
CDR3: CSVVDVGRGGYEQYF; DNA: TGCAGCGTTGTAGATGTGGGCAGGGGGGGCTACGAGCAGTACTTC; D: NA; V: TRBV29-1; J: TRBJ2-7; length: 15; size: few
CDR3: CASSFRQITEGAFF; DNA: TGTGCCAGCAGTTTCCGACAGATTACTGAGGGAGCTTTCTTT; D: NA; V: TRBV27; J: TRBJ1-1; length: 14; size: NA
CDR3: CASSEQYPLTGNEQYF; DNA: TGTGCCAGCAGTGAACAATATCCCCTCACAGGGAACGAGCAGTACTTC; D: NA; V: TRBV25-1; J: TRBJ2-7; length: 16; size: few
CDR3: CASSLEFRGEQYF; DNA: TGTGCCAGCAGCTTAGAGTTCAGGGGCGAGCAGTACTTC; D: NA; V: TRBV7-2; J: TRBJ2-7; length: 13; size: few
CDR3: CASSLPGGVGAFF; DNA: TGTGCCAGCAGCTTACCAGGGGGAGTGGGAGCTTTCTTT; D: TRBD1; V: TRBV7-9; J: TRBJ1-1; length: 13; size: NA
CDR3: CASRPGQGNYGYTF; DNA: TGTGCCAGCAGGCCCGGACAGGGAAACTATGGCTACACCTTC; D: TRBD1; V: TRBV13; J: TRBJ1-2; length: 14; size: NA
CDR3: CSASKRNEQFF; DNA: TGCAGTGCTAGTAAACGGAATGAGCAGTTCTTC; D: NA; V: TRBV20-1; J: TRBJ2-1; length: 11; size: NA
CDR3: CAIARGLAGDEQYF; DNA: TGTGCCATCGCCAGGGGCCTAGCGGGGGACGAGCAGTACTTC; D: TRBD2; V: TRBV27; J: TRBJ2-7; length: 14; size: NA
CDR3: CASSLTGMWDEQFF; DNA: TGCGCCAGCAGTCTAACAGGGATGTGGGATGAGCAGTTCTTC; D: NA; V: TRBV23-1; J: TRBJ2-1; length: 14; size: NA
CDR3: CASSSPGTPYEQYF; DNA: TGTGCCAGCAGTTCGCCCGGGACCCCCTACGAGCAGTACTTC; D: NA; V: TRBV6-5; J: TRBJ2-7; length: 14; size: few
CDR3: CASSKGLRTNEQFF; DNA: TGTGCCAGCAGTAAGGGACTGAGGACTAATGAGCAGTTCTTC; D: NA; V: TRBV2; J: TRBJ2-1; length: 14; size: NA
CDR3: CASSSSDFGLAGNYEQYF; DNA: TGTGCCAGCAGCTCGAGCGACTTCGGACTAGCGGGGAACTACGAGCAGTACTTC; D: TRBD2; V: TRBV7-9; J: TRBJ2-7; length: 18; size: NA
CDR3: CAWSPSRFYEQYF; DNA: TGTGCCTGGAGTCCCTCTCGGTTCTACGAGCAGTACTTC; D: NA; V: TRBV30; J: TRBJ2-7; length: 13; size: NA
CDR3: CASSQDWYLGLNYGYTF; DNA: TGCGCCAGCAGCCAAGATTGGTATTTAGGTCTGAACTATGGCTACACCTTC; D: NA; V: TRBV4-3; J: TRBJ1-2; length: 17; size: NA
CDR3: CASSGQGGETQYF; DNA: TGCGCCAGCTCCGGACAGGGAGGAGAGACCCAGTACTTC; D: TRBD1; V: TRBV5-1; J: TRBJ2-5; length: 13; size: NA
CDR3: CASSSGTGEETQYF; DNA: TGTGCCAGCAGCTCCGGGACGGGCGAAGAGACCCAGTACTTC; D: NA; V: TRBV5-4; J: TRBJ2-5; length: 14; size: few